This TCR beta chain was sequenced in a study of shared clonotypes between healthy human individuals. Study information: The composition of the donors was two women and a few men aged 18 to 49.

The V and J ends lost 1 base and 10 bases respectively, with 13 bases between them. CDR3 size: 13 residues. CDR1 and CDR2 from the germline V gene are LNHDA and SQIVND (reference sequence). Here immunoSEQ multiplex PCR was the method, and the copy in TCRdb shows in-frame clones only, minus some. The table shows about 1.5 million clones, with 95% to 99% occurring only once. The chain employs TRBV19 and TRBJ1-2; possibly TRBD1 for D (5 bases). Sequencing was performed on naive CD4+ T cells sorted from blood. Subset described: CD45RA+ positively selected. This clonotype originated in a man aged 30-40 years in good health. CDR3 protein: CASSIGWQGNYTF. Written as DNA, the CDR3 is TGTGCCAGTAGTATAGGGTGGCAGGGAAACTACACCTTC. Combining the CDR3 with reference TRBV19 and TRBJ1-2 gives the whole variable domain DGGITQSPKYLFRKEGQNVTLSCEQNLNHDAMYWYRQDPGQGLRLIYYSQIVNDFQKGDIAEGYSVSREKKESFPLTVTSAQKNPTAFYLCASSIGWQGNYTFGSGTRLTVV.